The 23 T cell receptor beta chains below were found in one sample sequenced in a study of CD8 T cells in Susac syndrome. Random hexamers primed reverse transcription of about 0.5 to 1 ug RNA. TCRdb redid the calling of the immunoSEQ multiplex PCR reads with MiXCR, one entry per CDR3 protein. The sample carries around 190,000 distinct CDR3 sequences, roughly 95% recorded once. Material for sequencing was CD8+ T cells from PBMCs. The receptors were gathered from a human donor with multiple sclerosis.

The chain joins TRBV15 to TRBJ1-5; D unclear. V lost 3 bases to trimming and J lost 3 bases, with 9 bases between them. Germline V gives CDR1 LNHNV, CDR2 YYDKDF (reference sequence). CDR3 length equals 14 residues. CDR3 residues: CATSSPGLNQPQHF. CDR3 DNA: TGTGCCACCAGCAGTCCGGGCCTCAATCAGCCCCAGCATTTT. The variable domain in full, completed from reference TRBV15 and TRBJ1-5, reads DAMVIQNPRYQVTQFGKPVTLSCSQTLNHNVMYWYQQKSSQAPKLLFHYYDKDFNNEADTPDNFQSRRPNTSFCFLDIRSPGLGDTAMYLCATSSPGLNQPQHFGDGTRLSIL.

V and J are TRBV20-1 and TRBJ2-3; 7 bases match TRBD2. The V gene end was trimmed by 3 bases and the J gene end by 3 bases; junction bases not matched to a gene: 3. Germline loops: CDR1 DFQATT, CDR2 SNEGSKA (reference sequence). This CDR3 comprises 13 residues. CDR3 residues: CSARVSGTDTQYF. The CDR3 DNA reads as TGCAGTGCTAGGGTTAGCGGGACAGATACGCAGTATTTT.

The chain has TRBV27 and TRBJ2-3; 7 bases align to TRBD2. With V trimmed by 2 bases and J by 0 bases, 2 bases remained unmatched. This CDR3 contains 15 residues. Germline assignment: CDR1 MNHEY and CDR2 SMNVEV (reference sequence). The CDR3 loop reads CASSLSGISTDTQYF. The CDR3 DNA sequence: TGTGCCAGCAGTTTAAGCGGGATTAGCACAGATACGCAGTATTTT.

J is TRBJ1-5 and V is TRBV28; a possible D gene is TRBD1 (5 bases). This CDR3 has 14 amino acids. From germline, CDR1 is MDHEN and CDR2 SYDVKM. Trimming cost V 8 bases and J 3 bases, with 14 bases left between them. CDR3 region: CASWDGFNNQPQHF. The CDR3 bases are TGTGCCAGCTGGGACGGATTTAACAATCAGCCCCAGCATTTT.

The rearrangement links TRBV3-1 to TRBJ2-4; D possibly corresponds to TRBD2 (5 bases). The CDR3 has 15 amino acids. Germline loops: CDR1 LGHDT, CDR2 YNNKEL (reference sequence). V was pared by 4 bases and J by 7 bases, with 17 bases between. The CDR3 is CASSPLTASGNIQYF. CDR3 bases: TGTGCCAGCAGCCCGTTGACGGCCTCGGGGAACATTCAGTACTTC.

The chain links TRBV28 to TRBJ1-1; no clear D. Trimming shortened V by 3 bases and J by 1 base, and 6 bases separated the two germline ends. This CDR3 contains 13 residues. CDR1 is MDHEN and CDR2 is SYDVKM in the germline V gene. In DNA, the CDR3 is TGTGCCAGCAGTTTGGTGGGGAACACTGAAGCTTTCTTT. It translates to CASSLVGNTEAFF. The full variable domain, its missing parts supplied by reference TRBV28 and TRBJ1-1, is DVKVTQSSRYLVKRTGEKVFLECVQDMDHENMFWYRQDPGLGLRLIYFSYDVKMKEKGDIPEGYSVSREKKERFSLILESASTNQTSMYLCASSLVGNTEAFFGQGTRLTVV.

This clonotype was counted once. The DNA of the CDR3 is TGTGCCAGCAGTGATCCGGACAGGGGTGAAGATAATGAAAAACTGTTTTTT. This gives the protein CASSDPDRGEDNEKLFF. V and J are TRBV2 and TRBJ1-4; 9 bases are a match to TRBD1. CDR3 length: 17 amino acids. V trimming: 3 bases; J trimming: 4 bases; junction bases outside the gene matches: 9. Germline V CDR1 and CDR2: SNHLY, FYNNEI.

CDR3 DNA sequence: TGCGCCAGCAGCATAGACAGCTCTGGGGCCAACGTCCTGACTTTC. As protein: CASSIDSSGANVLTF. This chain links TRBV5-1 with TRBJ2-6; tentatively, D is TRBD1 (5 bases). Germline loops: CDR1 SGHRS, CDR2 YFSETQ. Trimming took 4 bases from V and 0 from J, leaving 8 bases between them. The CDR3 runs to 15 residues.

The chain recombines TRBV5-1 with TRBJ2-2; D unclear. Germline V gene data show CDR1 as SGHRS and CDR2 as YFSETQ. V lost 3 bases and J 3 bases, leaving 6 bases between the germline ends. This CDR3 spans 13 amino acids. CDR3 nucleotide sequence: TGCGCCAGCAGCTCTGATGACACCGGGGAGCTGTTTTTT. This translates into CASSSDDTGELFF.

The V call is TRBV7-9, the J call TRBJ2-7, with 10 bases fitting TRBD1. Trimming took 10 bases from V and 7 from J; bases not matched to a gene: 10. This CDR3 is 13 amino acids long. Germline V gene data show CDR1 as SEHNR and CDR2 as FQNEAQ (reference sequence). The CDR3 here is CATRGTGEREQYF. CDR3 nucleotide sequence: TGTGCCACCCGTGGGACAGGGGAAAGGGAGCAGTACTTC. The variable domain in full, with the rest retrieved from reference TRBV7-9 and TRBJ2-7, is DTGVSQNPRHKITKRGQNVTFRCDPISEHNRLYWYRQTLGQGPEFLTYFQNEAQLEKSRLLSDRFSAERPKGSFSTLEIQRTEQGDSAMYLCATRGTGEREQYFGPGTRLTVT.

Here the CDR3 reads CAASPRGTRTGVWEQYF. The DNA for the CDR3 is TGTGCCGCTTCACCACGGGGGACACGGACTGGGGTGTGGGAGCAGTACTTC. The genes are TRBV10-3 and TRBJ2-7, with D perhaps TRBD1 or TRBD2 (6 bases each). Germline loops: CDR1 ENHRY, CDR2 SYGVKD. CDR3 length: 17 amino acids. V was clipped by 11 bases and J by 7 bases, with 33 bases between them.

CDR3 in amino acids: CATSDGSADTQYF. The CDR3 DNA sequence: TGTGCCACCAGTGACGGGAGCGCAGATACGCAGTATTTT. The chain is built from TRBV24-1 and TRBJ2-3; tentative D call: TRBD2 (6 bases). The CDR3 loop spans 13 amino acids. In germline, CDR1 is KGHDR, CDR2 SFDVKD. V lost 4 bases and J 4 bases, leaving 8 bases between the germline ends.

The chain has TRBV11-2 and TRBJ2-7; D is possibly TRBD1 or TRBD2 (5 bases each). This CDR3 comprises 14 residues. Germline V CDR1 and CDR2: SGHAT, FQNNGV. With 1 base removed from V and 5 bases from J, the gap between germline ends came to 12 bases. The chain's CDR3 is CASSLGGARHEQYF. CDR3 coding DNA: TGTGCCAGCAGCTTAGGAGGGGCTCGACACGAGCAGTACTTC.

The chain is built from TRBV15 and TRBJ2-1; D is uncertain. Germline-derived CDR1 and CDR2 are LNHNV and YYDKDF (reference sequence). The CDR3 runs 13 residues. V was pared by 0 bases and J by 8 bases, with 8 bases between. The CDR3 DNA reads TGTGCCACCAGCAGAGAGGCTAGGGATGAGCAGTTCTTC. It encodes CATSREARDEQFF.

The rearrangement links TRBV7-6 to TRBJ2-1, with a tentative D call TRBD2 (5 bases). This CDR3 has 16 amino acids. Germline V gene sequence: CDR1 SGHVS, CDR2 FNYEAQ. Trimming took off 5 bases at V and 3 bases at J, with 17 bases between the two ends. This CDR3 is CASSPRSSGRYNEQFF. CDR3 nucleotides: TGTGCCAGCAGCCCGCGGAGCAGCGGACGCTACAATGAGCAGTTCTTC.

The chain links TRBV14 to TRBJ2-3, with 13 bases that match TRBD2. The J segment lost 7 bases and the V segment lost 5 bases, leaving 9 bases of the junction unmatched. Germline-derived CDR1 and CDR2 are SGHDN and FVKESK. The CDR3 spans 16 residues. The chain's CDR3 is CASSSGLAGPGNTQYF. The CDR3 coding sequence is TGTGCCAGCAGCTCGGGACTAGCGGGACCAGGGAATACGCAGTATTTT.

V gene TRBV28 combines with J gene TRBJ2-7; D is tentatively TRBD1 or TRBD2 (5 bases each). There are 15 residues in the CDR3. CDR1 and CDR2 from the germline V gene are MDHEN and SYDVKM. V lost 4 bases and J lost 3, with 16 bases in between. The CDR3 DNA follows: TGTGCCAGCAGTTCCCCGGGACGACTGAACTACGAGCAGTACTTC. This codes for CASSSPGRLNYEQYF.

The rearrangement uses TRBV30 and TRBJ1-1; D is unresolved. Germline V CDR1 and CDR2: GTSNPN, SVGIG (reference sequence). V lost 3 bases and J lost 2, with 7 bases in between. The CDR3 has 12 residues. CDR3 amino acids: CAWSGENTEAFF. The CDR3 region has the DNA TGTGCCTGGAGCGGGGAAAACACTGAAGCTTTCTTT.

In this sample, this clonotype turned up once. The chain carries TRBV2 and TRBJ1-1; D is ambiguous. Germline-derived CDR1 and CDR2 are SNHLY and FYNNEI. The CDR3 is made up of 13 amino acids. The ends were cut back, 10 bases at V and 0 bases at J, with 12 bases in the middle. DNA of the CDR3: TGTGCCAACCAACCACGCATGAACACTGAAGCTTTCTTT. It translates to CANQPRMNTEAFF.

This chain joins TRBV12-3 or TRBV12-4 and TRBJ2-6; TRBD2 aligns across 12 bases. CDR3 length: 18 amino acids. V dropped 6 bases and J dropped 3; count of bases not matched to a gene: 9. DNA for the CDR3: TGTGCCAGCAGCATGTCGACTAGCGGGAGAGGTGGGGCCAACGTCCTGACTTTC. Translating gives CASSMSTSGRGGANVLTF.

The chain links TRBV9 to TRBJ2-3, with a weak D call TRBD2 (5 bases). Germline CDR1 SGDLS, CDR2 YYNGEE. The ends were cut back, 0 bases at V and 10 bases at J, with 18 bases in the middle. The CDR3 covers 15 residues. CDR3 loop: CASSVAGRGADAQYF. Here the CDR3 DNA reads TGTGCCAGCAGCGTAGCTGGTCGGGGAGCTGATGCGCAGTATTTT.

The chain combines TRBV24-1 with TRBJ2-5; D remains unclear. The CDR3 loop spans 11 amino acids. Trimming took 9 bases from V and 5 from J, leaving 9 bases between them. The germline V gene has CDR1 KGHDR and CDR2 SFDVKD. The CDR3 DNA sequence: TGTGCCACCGGCTTTGGGGAGACCCAGTACTTC. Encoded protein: CATGFGETQYF.

CDR3: CAWSVGNSYEQYF. CDR3 nucleotide sequence: TGTGCCTGGAGTGTTGGCAACTCCTACGAGCAGTACTTC. This chain connects TRBV30 to TRBJ2-7; no clear D. The CDR3 is 13 residues long. The V gene's germline CDR1 is GTSNPN and CDR2 SVGIG (reference sequence). V shed 0 bases and J shed 0 bases, with 6 bases lying between them.